The 4 T cell receptor beta chains in this list originate from one sample, sequenced in a study of T-cell memory formation after mild COVID-19. MiXCR was run by TCRdb on the 5' RACE reads, yielding one entry per CDR3 protein. The sample shows roughly 160,000 distinct CDR3 sequences, around a tenth of them seen only once. The material sequenced was PBMCs or a T cell subset sorted from them (not recorded which). The source is a man in his late teens or twenties who had mild COVID-19 (a few samples of this study predate the infection). Cell type and time point are not known.

This clonotype was counted between two and nine times. The V call is TRBV7-6, the J call TRBJ2-1, with D perhaps matching TRBD1 (5 bases). Germline lookup yields CDR1 SGHVS and CDR2 FNYEAQ. Trimming took off 1 base at V and 13 bases at J, with 14 bases between the two ends. The CDR3 length is 13 residues. The CDR3 sequence: CASSLEGVWGQFF. CDR3 coding DNA: TGTGCCAGCAGCTTAGAAGGGGTTTGGGGACAGTTCTTC.

CDR3 DNA sequence: TGTGCCAGTAGTATTCTCCTGCAGATGAACACTGAAGCTTTCTTT. Translated, it gives CASSILLQMNTEAFF. The chain couples TRBV19 to TRBJ1-1, with D uncertain. The V and J ends lost 3 bases and 0 bases respectively, with 11 bases between them. Germline V gene data show CDR1 as LNHDA and CDR2 as SQIVND (reference sequence). The CDR3 covers 15 residues.

This clonotype was found once. This chain links TRBV11-2 with TRBJ2-3; perhaps TRBD2 as D (5 bases). In germline, CDR1 is SGHAT, CDR2 FQNNGV. V was trimmed by 2 bases and J by 2 bases, leaving 11 bases between them. The CDR3 spans 15 residues. In DNA form, the CDR3 reads TGTGCCAGCAGCTTATGGCTAGCCAACACAGATACGCAGTATTTT. As protein: CASSLWLANTDTQYF.

This clonotype has a handful of counts. The chain carries TRBV20-1 and TRBJ1-2; D remains ambiguous. The CDR3 is 16 residues long. Germline CDR1 DFQATT, CDR2 SNEGSKA (reference sequence). Trimming pared 3 bases from V and 6 bases from J, leaving 23 bases between. CDR3 sequence reads: CSASPADWWGEHGYTF. As DNA, the CDR3 is TGCAGTGCTAGTCCGGCGGATTGGTGGGGAGAACATGGCTACACCTTC.